This TCR beta chain was captured by sequencing in a study of T cell repertoires in cytomegalovirus infection. At the level of the study: Public signatures in TCR beta pointed to CMV infection and matching HLA type.

A word on this clonotype: Its antigen is not identified.

Study results and caveats: The response measured ex vivo was dominated by TCR beta clonotypes (HLA-C-restricted and CMV-specific).

TCRdb re-called the reads through MiXCR, storing one row per CDR3 protein. The sample includes hundreds of thousands of distinct CDR3 sequences, 15% to 20% of them seen just once. Germline CDR1 DFQATT, CDR2 SNEGSKA (reference sequence). This CDR3 is 14 amino acids long. The V gene end was trimmed by 1 base and the J gene end by 6 bases; junction bases not matched to a gene: 7. The sample comprised PBMCs. The chain couples TRBV20-1 to TRBJ2-7; 9 positions match TRBD1. The sequence was obtained from a human donor in good health (CMV status not recorded). Some clones in this sample may be carry-over from other donors' samples. Written as DNA, the CDR3 is TGCAGTGCTAGAGTTAGGGGACAGGGCGTCGAGCAGTACTTC. Its protein product is CSARVRGQGVEQYF.